Each of the 27 T cell receptor beta chains below was sequenced from the same sample in a study of OX40 agonist ivuxolimab in advanced cancers. Clones were read by immunoSEQ multiplex PCR, and TCRdb kept only the in-frame ones, dropping some. This sample carries about 27,000 clones, 86% of them seen once, and the ten largest clones take 25% to 30%. The starting material was CD4+ or CD8+ T cells sorted from blood, obtained in a trial of the OX40 agonist ivuxolimab. Receptor source: an adult with an advanced solid tumor such as melanoma, head and neck, liver or kidney cancer.

The CDR3 DNA reads TGTGCCAGCAGTTGGAAACTGGGGCGCGAGCAGTACTTC. It translates to CASSWKLGREQYF. The chain recombines TRBV27 with TRBJ2-7; D is perhaps TRBD1 (5 bases). V lost 4 bases, J lost 6 bases, and 13 bases lay in between. Germline values: CDR1 MNHEY, CDR2 SMNVEV (reference sequence). The CDR3 covers 13 residues.

This clone was counted a single time. V and J are TRBV11-2 and TRBJ2-1; TRBD1 is a possible D gene (6 bases). Germline CDR1 SGHAT, CDR2 FQNNGV. V was trimmed by 0 bases and J by 8 bases, leaving 8 bases between them. The CDR3 loop spans 13 amino acids. CDR3 in DNA: TGTGCCAGCAGCTTAGATCCAGGGGATGAGCAGTTCTTC. Amino acids: CASSLDPGDEQFF.

The chain recombines TRBV7-9 with TRBJ2-1; D remains ambiguous. V dropped 4 bases and J dropped 5 bases, with 12 bases sitting between them. Germline loops: CDR1 SEHNR, CDR2 FQNEAQ (reference sequence). The CDR3 has 14 residues. The CDR3 DNA follows: TGTGCCAGCAGCTATCCCCGGGCCGACAATGAGCAGTTCTTC. This sequence encodes CASSYPRADNEQFF.

V usage is TRBV4-1 and J usage is TRBJ2-5; possible D gene TRBD1, 7 bases. V dropped 1 base and J dropped 3 bases, with 12 bases sitting between them. The CDR3 has 15 residues. The germline V gene encodes CDR1 MGHRA and CDR2 YSYEKL. CDR3 DNA: TGCGCCAGCAGCCAAGTCGGCAGGGGGGAAGAGACCCAGTACTTC. This translates into CASSQVGRGEETQYF.

V gene TRBV27 combines with J gene TRBJ2-5; D gene unclear. The V gene's germline CDR1 is MNHEY and CDR2 SMNVEV (reference sequence). The CDR3 extends over 13 amino acids. With 4 bases removed from V and 1 base from J, the gap between germline ends came to 7 bases. In DNA form, the CDR3 reads TGTGCCAGCAGTTACGGAAGCCAAGAGACCCAGTACTTC. Translated: CASSYGSQETQYF.

The gene calls are TRBV6-4 and TRBJ2-3; a possible D gene is TRBD1 (5 bases). The CDR3 has 14 amino acids. V lost 3 bases, J lost 3 bases, and 10 bases lay in between. Germline CDR1 reads MRHNA; CDR2 reads SNTAGT. The CDR3 DNA reads as TGTGCCAGCAGTGATCAGGGTGAGACAGATACGCAGTATTTT. Its translation is CASSDQGETDTQYF.

J is TRBJ2-7 and V is TRBV29-1; 9 bases align to TRBD2. The CDR3 loop spans 14 amino acids. V dropped 5 bases and J dropped 0; count of bases not matched to a gene: 5. Germline-derived CDR1 and CDR2 are SQVTM and ANQGSEA. CDR3: CSVSGGLSSYEQYF. CDR3 nucleotides: TGCAGCGTTAGCGGGGGGTTAAGCTCCTACGAGCAGTACTTC.

V gene TRBV28 combines with J gene TRBJ2-3, with 10 positions matching TRBD1. The ends lost 5 bases at V and 2 bases at J; junction bases unmatched: 31. CDR1 is MDHEN and CDR2 is SYDVKM in the germline V gene. The CDR3 is 24 residues long. The CDR3 nucleotides read TGTGCCAGCAGTCCCTTACCCCCAGTGGTTTTGGCCGGAGACAGGGGGCCCTACACAGATACGCAGTATTTT. This encodes CASSPLPPVVLAGDRGPYTDTQYF.

V is TRBV12-5 and J is TRBJ2-2; D unresolved. This CDR3 is built from 12 residues. Germline CDR1 is LGHNT and CDR2 is FRNRAP. Trimming cost V 7 bases and J 7 bases, with 10 bases left between them. CDR3 bases: TGTGCTAGTGCCCCCATGGACGGGGAGCTGTTTTTT. The encoded protein is CASAPMDGELFF. Drawing the rest from reference TRBV12-5 and TRBJ2-2, the complete variable domain is DARVTQTPRHKVTEMGQEVTMRCQPILGHNTVFWYRQTMMQGLELLAYFRNRAPLDDSGMPKDRFSAEMPDATLATLKIQPSEPRDSAVYFCASAPMDGELFFGEGSRLTVL.

The CDR3 DNA follows: TGTGCCAGCAGCTTAGGACGGACAGGGACCCCCCACGGGCAGTACTTC. Its protein is CASSLGRTGTPHGQYF. The rearrangement uses TRBV11-2 and TRBJ2-7; 8 nucleotides agree with TRBD1. Germline CDR1 SGHAT, CDR2 FQNNGV. V shed 1 base and J 9 bases; nucleotides not matched to a gene: 14. CDR3 length equals 16 residues. The full variable domain, completed using reference TRBV11-2 and TRBJ2-7, is EAGVAQSPRYKIIEKRQSVAFWCNPISGHATLYWYQQILGQGPKLLIQFQNNGVVDDSQLPKDRFSAERLKGVDSTLKIQPAKLEDSAVYLCASSLGRTGTPHGQYFGPGTRLTVT.

V is TRBV27 and J is TRBJ2-1; a weak D match, TRBD2 (6 bases). V lost 3 bases to trimming and J lost 4 bases, with 13 bases between them. Germline CDR1 is MNHEY and CDR2 is SMNVEV (reference sequence). The CDR3 spans 15 residues. CDR3 bases: TGTGCCAGCAGTTTTGGGACTCCCTCTTACAATGAGCAGTTCTTC. As protein: CASSFGTPSYNEQFF.

This clone was seen a few times. V gene TRBV7-6 combines with J gene TRBJ2-3; D may match TRBD1 or TRBD2 (6 bases each). V was pared by 6 bases and J by 8 bases, with 21 bases between. This CDR3 is built from 15 residues. From germline, CDR1 is SGHVS and CDR2 FNYEAQ. CDR3 sequence reads: CASSSGGGRVATQYF. CDR3 DNA sequence: TGTGCCAGCAGTTCCGGAGGGGGAAGAGTGGCTACGCAGTATTTT.

V gene TRBV15 combines with J gene TRBJ2-2; D is unclear. The CDR3 sequence is 16 residues long. CDR1 is LNHNV, CDR2 YYDKDF, per germline (reference sequence). V was shortened by 1 base and J by 8 bases, with 17 bases between the two germline ends. The CDR3: CATSRVLGRVSGELFF. The CDR3 nucleotides are TGTGCCACCAGCAGAGTTCTAGGTCGGGTCTCGGGGGAGCTGTTTTTT.

The J gene is TRBJ2-7, the V gene TRBV7-2, with D perhaps TRBD2 (5 bases). V was clipped by 10 bases and J by 6 bases, with 16 bases between them. Per the germline V gene, CDR1 is SGHTA and CDR2 is FQGNSA. CDR3 length: 12 amino acids. The CDR3 DNA follows: TGTGCCACCCCACCGGGGAAGCGCGAGCAGTACTTC. Translated, it gives CATPPGKREQYF.

The chain combines TRBV7-8 with TRBJ2-7; D uncertain. From germline, CDR1 is SGHVS and CDR2 FQNEAQ. The V end lost 3 bases, the J end lost 2 bases, and 8 bases lay between the germline ends. This CDR3 has 13 amino acids. This CDR3 reads CASSFRVAYEQYF. In DNA form, the CDR3 reads TGTGCCAGCAGCTTTCGAGTAGCCTACGAGCAGTACTTC.

The chain links TRBV14 to TRBJ1-3, with D unresolved. Germline values: CDR1 SGHDN, CDR2 FVKESK. Between the trimmed V and J ends, which lost 4 bases and 1 base, there was a span of 8 bases. The CDR3 runs 14 residues. In DNA form, the CDR3 reads TGTGCCAGCAGCCCGACTAGATCTGGAAACACCATATATTTT. It yields the protein CASSPTRSGNTIYF.

In this sample, this clone turned up once. As DNA, the CDR3 is TGTGCCAGCAGTTTACTGGGGACAGGGCTTAGCAATCAGCCCCAGCATTTT. This gives the protein CASSLLGTGLSNQPQHF. The rearrangement uses TRBV28 and TRBJ1-5; TRBD1 matches 9 bases. The CDR3 spans 17 residues. The germline gives CDR1 MDHEN, CDR2 SYDVKM. The V gene end was trimmed by 2 bases and the J gene end by 0 bases; junction bases not matched to a gene: 5.

The chain employs TRBV7-9 and TRBJ1-5; D possibly corresponds to TRBD1 (5 bases). CDR3 length equals 15 residues. Germline CDR1 is SEHNR and CDR2 is FQNEAQ (reference sequence). Deletions cut 5 bases from V and 0 bases from J, with 11 bases between. CDR3 sequence: CASSPVGASNQPQHF. The CDR3 bases are TGTGCCAGCAGCCCGGTAGGGGCTAGCAATCAGCCCCAGCATTTT.

This clone was seen once. The V and J genes are TRBV11-2 and TRBJ1-2; 7 nucleotides line up with TRBD1. The CDR3 is 14 residues long. Germline CDR1 and CDR2: SGHAT and FQNNGV. V shed 7 bases and J 5 bases; nucleotides not matched to a gene: 10. CDR3 residues: CASTSTGVGYGYTF. The CDR3 DNA is TGTGCCAGCACCTCAACAGGGGTTGGGTATGGCTACACCTTC.

The CDR3 region is CASRQGGDGYTF. For the CDR3, the DNA is TGTGCCAGCAGGCAGGGCGGAGATGGCTACACCTTC. The rearrangement links TRBV6-5 to TRBJ1-2; D is possibly TRBD1 (5 bases). Germline assignment: CDR1 MNHEY and CDR2 SVGAGI. The CDR3 is made up of 12 amino acids. The V and J ends lost 6 bases and 6 bases respectively, with 11 bases between them.

The CDR3 DNA reads TGTGCCAGTGAATTACAGGACTCTGGGGCCAACGTCCTGACTTTC. Protein product: CASELQDSGANVLTF. V usage is TRBV6-1 and J usage is TRBJ2-6, with D possibly being TRBD1 (5 bases). V lost 9 bases and J 0 bases, leaving 12 bases between the germline ends. This CDR3 spans 15 amino acids. The V gene's germline CDR1 is MNHNS and CDR2 SASEGT.

This chain links TRBV9 with TRBJ2-1, with D unresolved. V dropped 3 bases and J dropped 9 bases, with 4 bases sitting between them. CDR1 and CDR2 from the germline V gene are SGDLS and YYNGEE. This CDR3 spans 10 amino acids. The CDR3 is CASSGGEQFF. CDR3 DNA: TGTGCCAGCAGCGGGGGTGAGCAGTTCTTC.

The chain uses TRBV27 and TRBJ2-1; D is undetermined. Trimming stripped 2 bases from V and 5 bases from J, with 7 bases between. The CDR3 sequence is 13 residues long. Germline V gene data show CDR1 as MNHEY and CDR2 as SMNVEV (reference sequence). CDR3 amino acids: CASSLNAHNEQFF. Written as DNA, the CDR3 is TGTGCCAGCAGTTTAAACGCACACAATGAGCAGTTCTTC.

The rearrangement uses TRBV14 and TRBJ2-1; 12 nucleotides match TRBD2. Germline-derived CDR1 and CDR2 are SGHDN and FVKESK. Trimming cost V 2 bases and J 6 bases; bases outside gene matches: 11. The CDR3 covers 18 residues. The CDR3 protein is CASSQTLTSGRSGNEQFF. The CDR3 nucleotides read TGTGCCAGCAGCCAAACCTTAACTAGCGGGAGGTCCGGCAATGAGCAGTTCTTC.

The CDR3 DNA follows: TGTGCAAGTCGCAACCGACAGGGGGTCCGAGTTCAGCCCCAGCATTTT. Its protein product is CASRNRQGVRVQPQHF. The chain employs TRBV12-2 and TRBJ1-5; TRBD1 is the table's D call and was not checked against the DNA. TRBV12-2 represents a pseudogene. The CDR3 covers 16 residues.

The gene calls are TRBV28 and TRBJ2-7, with D perhaps given as TRBD1 or TRBD2 (5 bases each). The V end was cut by 7 bases, the J end by 2 bases, with 15 bases between. CDR3 length equals 14 residues. In germline, CDR1 is MDHEN, CDR2 SYDVKM. CDR3 amino acids: CASTVPGTTYEQYF. The CDR3 DNA reads TGTGCCAGCACCGTACCGGGGACCACCTACGAGCAGTACTTC. The full variable domain, in which reference TRBV28 and TRBJ2-7 provide the parts outside the CDR3, is DVKVTQSSRYLVKRTGEKVFLECVQDMDHENMFWYRQDPGLGLRLIYFSYDVKMKEKGDIPEGYSVSREKKERFSLILESASTNQTSMYLCASTVPGTTYEQYFGPGTRLTVT.

The V call is TRBV28, the J call TRBJ2-3; D uncertain. Trimming took off 5 bases at V and 0 bases at J, with 12 bases between the two ends. Germline CDR1 MDHEN, CDR2 SYDVKM. The CDR3 runs to 15 residues. The CDR3 loop reads CASSPLVTSTDTQYF. In nucleotides, the CDR3 is TGTGCCAGCAGTCCCCTAGTTACTAGCACAGATACGCAGTATTTT.